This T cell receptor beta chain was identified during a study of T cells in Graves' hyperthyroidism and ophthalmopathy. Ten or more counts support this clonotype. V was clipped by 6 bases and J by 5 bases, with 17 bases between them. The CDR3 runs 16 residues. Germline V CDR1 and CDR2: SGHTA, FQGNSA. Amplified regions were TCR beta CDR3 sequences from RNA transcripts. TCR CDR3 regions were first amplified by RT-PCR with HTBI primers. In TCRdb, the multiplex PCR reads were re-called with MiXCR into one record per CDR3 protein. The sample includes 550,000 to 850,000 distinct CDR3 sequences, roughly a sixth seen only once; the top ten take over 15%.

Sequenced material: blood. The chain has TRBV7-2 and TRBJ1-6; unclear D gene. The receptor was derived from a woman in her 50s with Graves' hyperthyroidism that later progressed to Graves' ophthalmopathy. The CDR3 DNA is TGTGCCAGCAGGCTTACCGGACGGGAGGATAATTCACCCCTCCACTTT. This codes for CASRLTGREDNSPLHF.